This T cell receptor beta chain came from a study of human T cells and chemical hapten exposure. In the study overall: From small differences in pooled library volume came most of the variation in per-sample TCR yields.

Trimming cost V 5 bases and J 7 bases; bases outside gene matches: 3. Per the germline V gene, CDR1 is MNHEY and CDR2 is SMNVEV (reference sequence). The CDR3 is 14 amino acids. As to time point: healthy volunteer bleed at 6 weeks. Unfractionated whole blood served as the source for total RNA extraction. Source study methods: A per-sample median of around 88,000 TCRs was observed, with counts ranging from roughly 23,224 to 700,000. TCRdb analysed the RACE reads with MiXCR anew, one entry per CDR3 protein. What appears here as the V and J calls and clone size reflects TCRdb's work, not the paper's. Of about 65,000 distinct CDR3 sequences in the sample, around 6.5% were seen once. Study-level points and caveats: Unchanged with DPC sensitization were TCRs above 1 in 1000 frequency.

This clonotype has at least ten counts. Its antigen is as yet unknown. The chain uses TRBV27 and TRBJ2-2; 11 bases are a match to TRBD2. The origin of this receptor is a female donor in good health. Some clones in this sample may be carry-over from other donors' samples. The sequenced material came from whole blood. The CDR3 region has the DNA TGTGCCAGCAGTCCCGGGACTAGCGGCGGGGAGCTGTTTTTT. Amino acid sequence: CASSPGTSGGELFF.